A single sample gave rise to the 6 T cell receptor beta chains below, sequenced in a study of CD8+ T cells in alopecia areata. RNA, once extracted, was reverse transcribed into cDNA for use as the sequencing template. Generated by immunoSEQ multiplex PCR, the TCRdb table keeps only in-frame clones and is missing some. The sample yields around 100,000 clones, less than 70% seen once. Treatment: oral pan-JAK inhibitor, 5-10 mg twice daily. The sequencing used CD4+ T cells sorted from blood, collected at week 24, from a patient treated with tofacitinib. Receptors originate from a human donor with alopecia areata.

This chain uses TRBV6-5 with TRBJ1-6; a possible D gene is TRBD1 (5 bases). V was cut by 2 bases and J by 0 bases, with 8 bases left in between. The CDR3 length is 16 residues. From germline, CDR1 is MNHEY and CDR2 SVGAGI. In nucleotides, the CDR3 is TGTGCCAGCAGTTACGAGGGGAGCTCCTATAATTCACCCCTCCACTTT. This codes for CASSYEGSSYNSPLHF.

This rearrangement joins TRBV7-9 to TRBJ1-1, with D unclear. Germline V gives CDR1 SEHNR, CDR2 FQNEAQ (reference sequence). Trimming left V 5 bases short and J 3 bases short, with 10 bases between. The CDR3 length is 13 residues. CDR3 coding DNA: TGTGCCAGCAGCCGGGGTCGGGACACTGAAGCTTTCTTT. This codes for CASSRGRDTEAFF.

The chain is built from TRBV7-2 and TRBJ2-3; the D call may be TRBD1 or TRBD2 (5 bases each). The CDR3 contains 16 residues. Germline lookup yields CDR1 SGHTA and CDR2 FQGNSA. V lost 5 bases and J lost 5, with 20 bases in between. The CDR3 DNA reads as TGTGCCAGCAGCCAAGTGGGACGGGGCCGCGGAGATACGCAGTATTTT. Encoded protein: CASSQVGRGRGDTQYF.

The V and J genes are TRBV7-2 and TRBJ2-5, with D maybe TRBD2 (6 bases). The CDR3 runs 14 residues. Trimming pared 5 bases from V and 3 bases from J, leaving 13 bases between. From germline, CDR1 is SGHTA and CDR2 FQGNSA. The CDR3: CASSPRWGEETQYF. The CDR3, as DNA: TGTGCCAGCAGCCCAAGGTGGGGGGAAGAGACCCAGTACTTC.

The rearrangement joins TRBV15 to TRBJ2-1; no definite D call. Germline CDR1 and CDR2: LNHNV and YYDKDF (reference sequence). Trimming shortened V by 4 bases and J by 6 bases, and 16 bases separated the two germline ends. This CDR3 comprises 15 residues. CDR3 sequence: CATSTDSIRVNEQFF. CDR3 in DNA: TGTGCCACCAGCACCGACTCAATACGGGTCAATGAGCAGTTCTTC. Based on the CDR3 plus reference TRBV15 and TRBJ2-1, the full variable domain is DAMVIQNPRYQVTQFGKPVTLSCSQTLNHNVMYWYQQKSSQAPKLLFHYYDKDFNNEADTPDNFQSRRPNTSFCFLDIRSPGLGDTAMYLCATSTDSIRVNEQFFGPGTRLTVL.

J is TRBJ1-5 and V is TRBV5-6; D is unresolved. Trimming took 4 bases from V and 3 from J, leaving 14 bases between them. The CDR3 is 15 residues long. Germline V gene lookup returns CDR1 SGHDT and CDR2 YYEEEE. DNA for the CDR3: TGTGCCAGCAGCACCGTCCATGGGAACAATCAGCCCCAGCATTTT. It codes for CASSTVHGNNQPQHF. Using reference TRBV5-6 and TRBJ1-5 for the parts outside the CDR3, the full variable domain is DAGVTQSPTHLIKTRGQQVTLRCSPKSGHDTVSWYQQALGQGPQFIFQYYEEEERQRGNFPDRFSGHQFPNYSSELNVNALLLGDSALYLCASSTVHGNNQPQHFGDGTRLSIL.